Included here is one TCR beta chain sequence, with context. The antigen remains unidentified. The data originate from a study of cytomegalovirus exposure and HLA in healthy donors. This CDR3 is 16 amino acids long. V trimming: 3 bases; J trimming: 3 bases; junction bases outside the gene matches: 5. CDR1 is SEHNR, CDR2 FQNEAQ, per germline (reference sequence). Regarding the study as a whole: According to reports, the classifier identified cytomegalovirus status with high specificity and sensitivity. TRBV6-2, TRBV6-3 and other indistinguishable V segments were excluded. Donors were assumed by presence/absence analyses to have roughly uniform sequencing depth.

With 60 Vbeta and 13 Jbeta primers, the PCR was carried out. The data were produced by immunoSEQ multiplex PCR, yet TCRdb's version contains in-frame clones alone and is incomplete. The sample table sets out approximately 120,000 clones. Each of the donors was a healthy bone marrow donor. This TCR derives from a man younger than 35 in good health and CMV-seronegative. Material for sequencing was PBMCs. The chain combines TRBV7-9 with TRBJ2-4; 10 bases agree with TRBD1. The CDR3 DNA is TGTGCCAGCAGCTTGTCGACAGGGGGCGACAAAAACATTCAGTACTTC. This gives the protein CASSLSTGGDKNIQYF.